The next 17 T cell receptor beta chains were all read from a single sample in a study of T-cell reconstitution after alpha-beta-depleted transplantation in children. Using unique molecular identifiers, the investigators prepared the TCRbeta library. TCRdb used MiXCR to reprocess the PCR reads, holding one entry per CDR3 protein. The sample contains some 640,000 distinct CDR3 sequences, 16% of which appear only once. The sequencing used PBMCs from the stem cell graft donor, collected from the stem cell graft. Receptor source: a human donor who donated a stem cell graft to a child with acute myeloid leukemia.

This clonotype occurred a few times. V is TRBV7-2 and J is TRBJ1-4; 10 nucleotides line up with TRBD1. CDR3 length equals 14 residues. Germline-derived CDR1 and CDR2 are SGHTA and FQGNSA. V was pared by 6 bases and J by 12 bases, with 10 bases of the junction left unmatched. This CDR3 reads CASSTGTGVVELFF. The DNA of the CDR3 is TGTGCCAGCAGTACCGGGACAGGGGTCGTGGAACTGTTTTTT.

The chain joins TRBV27 to TRBJ2-3; 9 bases are shared with TRBD2. Germline V gene data show CDR1 as MNHEY and CDR2 as SMNVEV (reference sequence). Trimming cost V 6 bases and J 1 base; bases outside gene matches: 11. CDR3 length: 17 amino acids. The CDR3 DNA reads as TGTGCCAGCAGGGATGCGGGGGGGCCACGTGGCACAGATACGCAGTATTTT. Residues: CASRDAGGPRGTDTQYF.

This chain uses TRBV5-5 with TRBJ2-6; no clear D gene. The CDR3 covers 16 residues. CDR1 and CDR2 from the germline V gene are SGHKS and YYEKEE (reference sequence). Trimming took 3 bases from V and 0 from J, leaving 10 bases between them. The CDR3 nucleotides are TGTGCCAGCAGCTCGTCCAGGTCCTCTGGGGCCAACGTCCTGACTTTC. Protein: CASSSSRSSGANVLTF. Full variable domain (rest looked up from reference TRBV5-5 and TRBJ2-6): DAGVTQSPTHLIKTRGQQVTLRCSPISGHKSVSWYQQVLGQGPQFIFQYYEKEERGRGNFPDRFSARQFPNYSSELNVNALLLGDSALYLCASSSSRSSGANVLTFGAGSRLTVL.

This clonotype showed up just a few times. The J gene is TRBJ2-3, the V gene TRBV11-2, with no clear D. The germline CDR1 and CDR2 sequences are SGHAT and FQNNGV. The CDR3 covers 14 residues. V dropped 1 base and J dropped 4 bases, with 9 bases sitting between them. The CDR3 bases are TGTGCCAGCAGCTTAGGGGCCCCCTCAGATACGCAGTATTTT. It translates to CASSLGAPSDTQYF. The complete variable domain, with remaining parts taken from reference TRBV11-2 and TRBJ2-3, reads EAGVAQSPRYKIIEKRQSVAFWCNPISGHATLYWYQQILGQGPKLLIQFQNNGVVDDSQLPKDRFSAERLKGVDSTLKIQPAKLEDSAVYLCASSLGAPSDTQYFGPGTRLTVL.

The gene calls are TRBV7-2 and TRBJ1-1, with TRBD1 matching over 10 bases. Losses at the gene ends were 2 bases for V and 5 bases for J; bases not matched to a gene: 5. CDR1 is SGHTA and CDR2 is FQGNSA in the germline V gene. This CDR3 is built from 15 residues. The CDR3 coding sequence is TGTGCCAGCAGCTTAACCCGGACAGGGGGGACTGAAGCTTTCTTT. Amino acid sequence: CASSLTRTGGTEAFF.

This chain joins TRBV5-1 and TRBJ2-2; D ambiguous. CDR1 is SGHRS and CDR2 is YFSETQ in the germline V gene. The V gene lost 0 bases and the J gene lost 10 bases, with 10 bases spanning the gap. This CDR3 is built from 13 residues. CDR3 in amino acids: CASSLDGVVELFF. In DNA, the CDR3 is TGCGCCAGCAGCTTGGATGGAGTAGTGGAGCTGTTTTTT.

The rearrangement links TRBV12-3 or TRBV12-4 to TRBJ2-4, with D perhaps matching TRBD1 or TRBD2 (5 bases each). Trimming cost V 5 bases and J 6 bases, with 8 bases left between them. The CDR3 runs to 12 residues. The CDR3 spells CASSEGLNIQYF. The CDR3 DNA reads TGTGCCAGCAGTGAGGGGTTAAACATTCAGTACTTC.

Only a few counts were recorded for this clonotype. The rearrangement links TRBV12-3 or TRBV12-4 to TRBJ2-3; 11 nucleotides align to TRBD2. This CDR3 has 15 residues. The ends lost 5 bases at V and 2 bases at J; junction bases unmatched: 3. CDR3 sequence: CASSKGLADTDTQYF. DNA of the CDR3: TGTGCCAGCAGTAAGGGACTAGCGGACACAGATACGCAGTATTTT.

The chain carries TRBV11-2 and TRBJ2-1; 11 bases align to TRBD2. Germline V CDR1 and CDR2: SGHAT, FQNNGV. J was trimmed by 0 bases and V by 0 bases; bases with no gene match: 10. The CDR3 is 20 residues long. CDR3 loop: CASSLEELAGGDSSYNEQFF. The DNA for the CDR3 is TGTGCCAGCAGCTTAGAGGAGCTAGCGGGGGGCGATAGCTCCTACAATGAGCAGTTCTTC.

V usage is TRBV20-1 and J usage is TRBJ1-1; unclear D gene. CDR1 is DFQATT and CDR2 is SNEGSKA in the germline V gene (reference sequence). V was pared by 1 base and J by 8 bases, with 14 bases between. The CDR3 is made up of 13 amino acids. The CDR3 loop is CSARARHKGEAFF. CDR3 sequence (DNA): TGCAGTGCTAGAGCCAGACATAAAGGGGAAGCTTTCTTT.

This clonotype showed up just a few times. In DNA form, the CDR3 reads TGCAGCTCCACCCAGGGGACGTATGAGCAGTTCTTC. This encodes CSSTQGTYEQFF. This chain links TRBV29-1 with TRBJ2-1; TRBD1 might be the D (6 bases). The length of the CDR3 is 12 residues. CDR1 is SQVTM and CDR2 is ANQGSEA in the germline V gene. V was pared by 8 bases and J by 8 bases, with 16 bases between.

This clonotype was detected only a few times. V and J are TRBV13 and TRBJ2-5; no clear D gene. The V gene's germline CDR1 is PRHDT and CDR2 FYEKMQ (reference sequence). V lost 3 bases and J 3 bases, leaving 11 bases between the germline ends. CDR3 length: 14 amino acids. CDR3 region: CASSLRPQEETQYF. The CDR3 bases are TGTGCCAGCAGCTTGAGACCCCAGGAAGAGACCCAGTACTTC.

This clonotype was detected a few times. The V gene is TRBV7-7, the J gene TRBJ2-7; TRBD1 matches 7 bases. The CDR3 is 13 amino acids. J was trimmed by 5 bases and V by 5 bases; bases with no gene match: 6. Germline CDR1 is SSHAT and CDR2 is FNYEAQ (reference sequence). CDR3 coding DNA: TGTGCCAGCAGCCAGGTAGGGGGCAACGAGCAGTACTTC. Protein sequence: CASSQVGGNEQYF. Full variable domain (remainder filled in from reference TRBV7-7 and TRBJ2-7): GAGVSQSPRYKVTKRGQDVTLRCDPISSHATLYWYQQALGQGPEFLTYFNYEAQPDKSGLPSDRFSAERPEGSISTLTIQRTEQRDSAMYRCASSQVGGNEQYFGPGTRLTVT.

The chain joins TRBV7-2 to TRBJ2-2; 9 bases match TRBD1. The CDR3 has 15 amino acids. V shed 8 bases and J 4 bases; nucleotides not matched to a gene: 8. Germline V gives CDR1 SGHTA, CDR2 FQGNSA. The CDR3 sequence is CASALGQGSTGELFF. CDR3 bases: TGTGCCAGCGCTTTGGGACAGGGATCCACCGGGGAGCTGTTTTTT.

This sequence joins TRBV5-1 and TRBJ1-1; the match to TRBD1 covers 8 bases. The ends lost 0 bases at V and 6 bases at J; junction bases unmatched: 4. The CDR3 runs to 14 residues. The germline V gene encodes CDR1 SGHRS and CDR2 YFSETQ. CDR3 amino acids: CASSLAGQGAEAFF. The CDR3 DNA sequence: TGCGCCAGCAGCTTGGCCGGACAGGGAGCTGAAGCTTTCTTT.

This clonotype was observed many times. The chain couples TRBV7-2 to TRBJ2-1, with TRBD2 matching 8 bases. The V segment lost 4 bases and the J segment 2 bases; nucleotides outside the gene matches: 7. This CDR3 region has 16 residues. CDR1 is SGHTA and CDR2 is FQGNSA in the germline V gene. CDR3 sequence (DNA): TGTGCCAGCAGCTATAGCGGGGTGGGGACCTACAATGAGCAGTTCTTC. This encodes CASSYSGVGTYNEQFF.

The sample holds a few counts of this clonotype. The chain combines TRBV7-2 with TRBJ2-3; 8 bases are shared with TRBD1. The CDR3 totals 15 residues. The junction had 5 bases not matched to a gene; V was cut back by 1 base and J by 5 bases. From germline, CDR1 is SGHTA and CDR2 FQGNSA. CDR3 residues: CASSLEPRGQDTQYF. CDR3 DNA sequence: TGTGCCAGCAGCTTAGAGCCCAGGGGGCAAGATACGCAGTATTTT.